Below, one T cell receptor beta chain is given with its context. Its target is not known. This sample stems from a study of T cells in Graves' hyperthyroidism and ophthalmopathy. Broader study findings: Blood samples included most of the expanded thyroid clonotypes exceeding 0.001. The model anticipated ophthalmopathy a median approximately six months pre-onset.

Researchers amplified the TCR beta CDR3 regions from RNA transcripts. First-round RT-PCR with HTBI primers amplified the TCR CDR3 region. TCRdb re-called the multiplex PCR reads through MiXCR, storing one row per CDR3 protein. The table lists about 700,000 distinct CDR3 sequences, about 45% of them singletons. Material: peripheral blood or thyroid tissue (not recorded which). This clonotype was sampled from an adult man with Graves' disease, either hyperthyroidism or ophthalmopathy (not recorded which).

CDR3 in DNA: TGCGCCAGCAGCCCCTGGGACAGGGAGAGCTCTGGGGCCAACGTCCTGACTTTC. This sequence encodes CASSPWDRESSGANVLTF. The genes are TRBV4-1 and TRBJ2-6; 9 bases are shared with TRBD1. Germline lookup yields CDR1 MGHRA and CDR2 YSYEKL. Losses at the gene ends were 4 bases for V and 0 bases for J; bases not matched to a gene: 7. The CDR3 is 18 amino acids.